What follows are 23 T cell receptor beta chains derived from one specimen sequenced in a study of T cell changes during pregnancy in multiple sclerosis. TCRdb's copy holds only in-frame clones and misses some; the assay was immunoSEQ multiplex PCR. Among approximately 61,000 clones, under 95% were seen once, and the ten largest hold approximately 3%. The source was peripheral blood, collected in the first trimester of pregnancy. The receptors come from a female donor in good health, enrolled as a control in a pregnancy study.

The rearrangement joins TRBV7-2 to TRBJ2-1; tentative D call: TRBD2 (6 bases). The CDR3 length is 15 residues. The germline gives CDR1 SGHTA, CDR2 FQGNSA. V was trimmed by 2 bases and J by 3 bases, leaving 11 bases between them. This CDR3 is CASSLMEGGYNEQFF. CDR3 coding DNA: TGTGCCAGCAGCTTAATGGAGGGAGGCTACAATGAGCAGTTCTTC.

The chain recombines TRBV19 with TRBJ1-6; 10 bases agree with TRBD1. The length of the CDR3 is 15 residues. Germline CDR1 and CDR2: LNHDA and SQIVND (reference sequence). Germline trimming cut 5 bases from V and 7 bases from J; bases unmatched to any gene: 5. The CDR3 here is CASSFPGQGNSPLHF. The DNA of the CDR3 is TGTGCCAGTAGTTTCCCGGGACAGGGGAATTCACCCCTCCACTTT. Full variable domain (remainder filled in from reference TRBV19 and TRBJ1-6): DGGITQSPKYLFRKEGQNVTLSCEQNLNHDAMYWYRQDPGQGLRLIYYSQIVNDFQKGDIAEGYSVSREKKESFPLTVTSAQKNPTAFYLCASSFPGQGNSPLHFGNGTRLTVT.

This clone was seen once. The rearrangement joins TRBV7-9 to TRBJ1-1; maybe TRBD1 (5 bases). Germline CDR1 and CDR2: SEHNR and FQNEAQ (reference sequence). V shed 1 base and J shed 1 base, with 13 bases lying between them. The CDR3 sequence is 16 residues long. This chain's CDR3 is CASSLETASWNTEAFF. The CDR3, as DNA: TGTGCCAGCAGCTTAGAGACAGCGTCTTGGAACACTGAAGCTTTCTTT.

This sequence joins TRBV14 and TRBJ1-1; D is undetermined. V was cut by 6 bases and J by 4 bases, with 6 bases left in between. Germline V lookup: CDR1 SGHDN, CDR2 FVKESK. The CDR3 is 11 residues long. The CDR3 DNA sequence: TGTGCCAGCAGTCGGGGCACTGAAGCTTTCTTT. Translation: CASSRGTEAFF.

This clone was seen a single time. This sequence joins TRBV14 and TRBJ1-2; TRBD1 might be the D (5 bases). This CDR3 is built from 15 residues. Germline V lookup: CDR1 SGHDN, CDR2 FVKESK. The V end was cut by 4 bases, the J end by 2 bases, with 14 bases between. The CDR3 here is CASSRPGTLNYGYTF. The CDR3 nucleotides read TGTGCCAGCAGCCGGCCTGGGACTTTAAACTATGGCTACACCTTC.

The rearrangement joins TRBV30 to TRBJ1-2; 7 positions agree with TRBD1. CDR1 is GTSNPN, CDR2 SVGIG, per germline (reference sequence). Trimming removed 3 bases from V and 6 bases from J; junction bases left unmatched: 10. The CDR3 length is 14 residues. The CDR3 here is CAWSRGGLGDGYTF. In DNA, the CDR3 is TGTGCCTGGAGCCGAGGGGGCTTAGGGGATGGCTACACCTTC.

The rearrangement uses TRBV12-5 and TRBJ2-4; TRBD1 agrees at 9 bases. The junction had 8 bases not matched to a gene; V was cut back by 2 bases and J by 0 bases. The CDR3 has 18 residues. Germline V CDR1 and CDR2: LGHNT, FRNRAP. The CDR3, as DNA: TGTGCTAGTGGTTTGTCATGGGACAGGGTTAGAGCCAAAAACATTCAGTACTTC. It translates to CASGLSWDRVRAKNIQYF.

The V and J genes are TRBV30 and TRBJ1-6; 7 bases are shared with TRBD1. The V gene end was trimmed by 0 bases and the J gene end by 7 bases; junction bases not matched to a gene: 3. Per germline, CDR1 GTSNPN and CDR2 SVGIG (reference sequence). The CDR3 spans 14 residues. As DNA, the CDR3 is TGTGCCTGGAGTGTACTACAGGGGAATTCACCCCTCCACTTT. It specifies CAWSVLQGNSPLHF.

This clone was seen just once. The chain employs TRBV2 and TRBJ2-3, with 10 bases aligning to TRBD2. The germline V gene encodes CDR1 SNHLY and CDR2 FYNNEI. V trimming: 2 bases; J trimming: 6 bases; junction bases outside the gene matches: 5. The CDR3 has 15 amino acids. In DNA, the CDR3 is TGTGCCAGCAGTGAAATGAGCGGGGGGGCTGATACGCAGTATTTT. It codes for CASSEMSGGADTQYF.

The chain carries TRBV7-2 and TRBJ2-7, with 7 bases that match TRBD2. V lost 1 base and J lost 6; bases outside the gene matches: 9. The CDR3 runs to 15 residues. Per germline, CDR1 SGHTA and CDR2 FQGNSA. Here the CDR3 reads CASSLVVAGRLEQYF. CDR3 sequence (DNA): TGTGCCAGCAGCTTAGTAGTGGCCGGGAGGCTCGAGCAGTACTTC.

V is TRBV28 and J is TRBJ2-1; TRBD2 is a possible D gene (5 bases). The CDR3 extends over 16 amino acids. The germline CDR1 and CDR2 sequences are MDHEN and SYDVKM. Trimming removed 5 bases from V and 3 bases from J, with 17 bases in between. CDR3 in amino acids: CASSLQVSSIYNEQFF. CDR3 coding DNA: TGTGCCAGCAGTCTTCAGGTTTCTAGCATCTACAATGAGCAGTTCTTC. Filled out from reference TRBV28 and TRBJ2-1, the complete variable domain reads DVKVTQSSRYLVKRTGEKVFLECVQDMDHENMFWYRQDPGLGLRLIYFSYDVKMKEKGDIPEGYSVSREKKERFSLILESASTNQTSMYLCASSLQVSSIYNEQFFGPGTRLTVL.

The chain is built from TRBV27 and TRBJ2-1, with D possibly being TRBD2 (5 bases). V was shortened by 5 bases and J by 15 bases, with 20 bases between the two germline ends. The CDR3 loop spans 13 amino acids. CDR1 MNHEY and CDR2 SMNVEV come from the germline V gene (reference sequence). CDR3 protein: CASSPSYGPRVFF. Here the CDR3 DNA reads TGTGCCAGCAGTCCTAGCTATGGACCAAGGGTGTTCTTC.

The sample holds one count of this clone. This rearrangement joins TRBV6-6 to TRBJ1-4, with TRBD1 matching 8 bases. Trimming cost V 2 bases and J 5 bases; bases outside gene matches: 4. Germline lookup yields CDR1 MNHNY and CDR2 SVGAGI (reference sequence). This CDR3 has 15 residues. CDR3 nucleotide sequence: TGTGCCAGCAGTTACCCACGGACAGGGAATGAAAAACTGTTTTTT. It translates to CASSYPRTGNEKLFF.

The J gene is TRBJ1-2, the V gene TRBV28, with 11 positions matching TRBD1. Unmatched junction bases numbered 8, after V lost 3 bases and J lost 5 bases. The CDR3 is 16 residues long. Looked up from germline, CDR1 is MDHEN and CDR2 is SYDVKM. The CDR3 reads CASSFIGQGAFYGYTF. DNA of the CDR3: TGTGCCAGCAGTTTTATAGGACAGGGGGCTTTTTATGGCTACACCTTC.

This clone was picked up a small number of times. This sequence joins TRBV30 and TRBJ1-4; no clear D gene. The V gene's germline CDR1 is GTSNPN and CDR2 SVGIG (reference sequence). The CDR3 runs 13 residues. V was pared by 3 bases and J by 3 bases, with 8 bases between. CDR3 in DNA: TGTGCCTGGAGGATGTCAGCTAATGAAAAACTGTTTTTT. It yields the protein CAWRMSANEKLFF.

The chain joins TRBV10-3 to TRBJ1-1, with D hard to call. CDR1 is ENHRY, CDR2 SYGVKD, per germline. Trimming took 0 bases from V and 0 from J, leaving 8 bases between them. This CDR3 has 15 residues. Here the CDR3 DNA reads TGTGCCATCAGTGAGTCGGCTCTTCTGAACACTGAAGCTTTCTTT. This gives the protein CAISESALLNTEAFF.

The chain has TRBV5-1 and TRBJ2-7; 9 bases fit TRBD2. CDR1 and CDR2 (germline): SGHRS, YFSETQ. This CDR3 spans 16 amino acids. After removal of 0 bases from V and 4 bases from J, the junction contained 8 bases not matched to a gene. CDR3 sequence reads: CASSLASVAGAYEQYF. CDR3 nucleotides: TGCGCCAGCAGCTTGGCGTCGGTAGCGGGAGCGTACGAGCAGTACTTC.

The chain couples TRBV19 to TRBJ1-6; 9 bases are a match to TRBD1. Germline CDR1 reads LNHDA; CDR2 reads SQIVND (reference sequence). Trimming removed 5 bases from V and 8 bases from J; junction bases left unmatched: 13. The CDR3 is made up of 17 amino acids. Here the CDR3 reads CASSPQPPGQGYSPLHF. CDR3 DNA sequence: TGTGCCAGTAGTCCCCAACCTCCGGGACAGGGTTATTCACCCCTCCACTTT.

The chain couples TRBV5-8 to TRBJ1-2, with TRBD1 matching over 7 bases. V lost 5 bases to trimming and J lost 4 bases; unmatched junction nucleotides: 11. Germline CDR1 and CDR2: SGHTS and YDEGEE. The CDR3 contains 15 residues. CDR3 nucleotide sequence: TGTGCCAGCAGATCCAAGGGGGCATCGGGCTATGGCTACACCTTC. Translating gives CASRSKGASGYGYTF.

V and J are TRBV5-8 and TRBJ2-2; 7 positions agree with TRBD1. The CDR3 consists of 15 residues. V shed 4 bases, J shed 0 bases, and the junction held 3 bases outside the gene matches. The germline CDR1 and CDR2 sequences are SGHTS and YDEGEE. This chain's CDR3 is CASSPDRPNTGELFF. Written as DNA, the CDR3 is TGTGCCAGCAGCCCGGACAGGCCGAACACCGGGGAGCTGTTTTTT.

CDR3: CASSSPGQGVAAIYF. The CDR3, as DNA: TGTGCCAGCAGTAGCCCGGGACAGGGGGTTGCTGCAATATATTTT. This chain uses TRBV27 with TRBJ1-3, with 11 bases matching TRBD1. CDR1 and CDR2 from the germline V gene are MNHEY and SMNVEV (reference sequence). The CDR3 runs to 15 residues. The J segment lost 13 bases and the V segment lost 5 bases, leaving 13 bases of the junction unmatched.

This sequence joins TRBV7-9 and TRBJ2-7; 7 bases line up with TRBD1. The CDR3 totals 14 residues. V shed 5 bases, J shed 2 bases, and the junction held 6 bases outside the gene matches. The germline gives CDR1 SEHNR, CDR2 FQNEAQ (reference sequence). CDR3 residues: CASSPDRETYEQYF. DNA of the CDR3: TGTGCCAGCAGCCCCGACAGGGAAACCTACGAGCAGTACTTC.

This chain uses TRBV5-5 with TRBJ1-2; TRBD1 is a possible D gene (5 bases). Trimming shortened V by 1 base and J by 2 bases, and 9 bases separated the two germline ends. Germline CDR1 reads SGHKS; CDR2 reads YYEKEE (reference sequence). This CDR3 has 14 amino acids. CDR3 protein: CASSLLQVNYGYTF. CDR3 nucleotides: TGTGCCAGCAGCTTGCTACAGGTCAACTATGGCTACACCTTC.